The 10 T cell receptor beta chains below come from one sample, sequenced in a study of shared clonotypes between healthy human individuals. The repertoire was sequenced with immunoSEQ multiplex PCR; TCRdb's copy has only in-frame clones and lacks some. Of about 590,000 clones detected, nearly 97% appear once; the ten largest clones hold roughly 0.1%. Naive CD8 cells were CD45RO-negative, positively selected for CCR7, excluding terminally differentiated effector memory CD45RA+ cells. Sequenced sample: naive CD8+ T cells sorted from blood. These receptors originate from a woman aged 25 to 45 in good health.

The V gene is TRBV29-1, the J gene TRBJ2-1; TRBD2 agrees at 7 bases. J lost 4 bases, V lost 6 bases, and 15 bases had no gene match. The CDR3 loop spans 16 amino acids. CDR1 is SQVTM, CDR2 ANQGSEA, per germline. The DNA of the CDR3 is TGCAGCGTGGAATGGTCGCAGGGAGGGAGTTACAATGAGCAGTTCTTC. The encoded protein is CSVEWSQGGSYNEQFF.

The J gene is TRBJ1-6, the V gene TRBV7-2; no definite D call. CDR3 length: 16 residues. V was pared by 5 bases and J by 3 bases, with 14 bases between. Germline lookup yields CDR1 SGHTA and CDR2 FQGNSA. This CDR3 is CASSLEPEGYNSPLHF. The DNA for the CDR3 is TGTGCCAGCAGCCTAGAGCCTGAGGGCTATAATTCACCCCTCCACTTT. The whole variable domain, filled in from reference TRBV7-2 and TRBJ1-6, reads GAGVSQSPSNKVTEKGKDVELRCDPISGHTALYWYRQSLGQGLEFLIYFQGNSAPDKSGLPSDRFSAERTGGSVSTLTIQRTQQEDSAVYLCASSLEPEGYNSPLHFGNGTRLTVT.

This rearrangement joins TRBV2 to TRBJ2-6; no firm D call. Trimming left V 8 bases short and J 0 bases short, with 11 bases between. Per the germline V gene, CDR1 is SNHLY and CDR2 is FYNNEI. This CDR3 has 15 amino acids. The CDR3 is CASLQAFSGANVLTF. DNA of the CDR3: TGTGCCAGCTTGCAGGCGTTCTCTGGGGCCAACGTCCTGACTTTC.

This clone appeared a single time. The chain has TRBV27 and TRBJ2-7; D uncertain. This CDR3 region has 14 residues. V was pared by 1 base and J by 6 bases, with 13 bases between. Germline CDR1 and CDR2: MNHEY and SMNVEV (reference sequence). The DNA of the CDR3 is TGTGCCAGCAGTTTATATGGGGTGTTAGGCGAGCAGTACTTC. It codes for CASSLYGVLGEQYF.

V gene TRBV6-5 combines with J gene TRBJ2-7, with D unclear. Germline V gives CDR1 MNHEY, CDR2 SVGAGI. This CDR3 contains 13 residues. V gave up 2 bases and J gave up 3 bases, with 8 bases separating them. CDR3 nucleotide sequence: TGTGCCAGCAGTTACGGGCAGCACTACGAGCAGTACTTC. The encoded protein is CASSYGQHYEQYF.

The chain carries TRBV5-6 and TRBJ2-7; 7 bases are a match to TRBD2. This CDR3 is built from 13 residues. J lost 6 bases, V lost 4 bases, and 7 bases had no gene match. From germline, CDR1 is SGHDT and CDR2 YYEEEE. For the CDR3, the DNA is TGTGCCAGCAGCGACGCTTCGGGGGGCGAGCAGTACTTC. Its protein is CASSDASGGEQYF.

Of note for this clone: This specimen includes other DNA sequences encoding the same CDR3. V gene TRBV27 combines with J gene TRBJ1-5; tentative D call: TRBD1 (6 bases). Trimming stripped 6 bases from V and 1 base from J, with 10 bases between. From germline, CDR1 is MNHEY and CDR2 SMNVEV (reference sequence). The CDR3 is made up of 14 amino acids. For the CDR3, the DNA is TGTGCCAGCAGCACTACAGGGAGCAATCAGCCCCAGCATTTT. This translates into CASSTTGSNQPQHF.

Notes on this clone: Within the sample, other DNA sequences also encode this same CDR3. V is TRBV13 and J is TRBJ2-2; 7 bases are a match to TRBD1. Germline V gene lookup returns CDR1 PRHDT and CDR2 FYEKMQ (reference sequence). The CDR3 is 14 amino acids. Unmatched junction bases numbered 2, after V lost 6 bases and J lost 1 base. The CDR3 DNA follows: TGTGCCAGCAGTTGGGACAGGAACACCGGGGAGCTGTTTTTT. Its protein is CASSWDRNTGELFF.

The chain recombines TRBV2 with TRBJ2-7, with 10 bases identical to TRBD1. This CDR3 region has 15 residues. J gave up 1 base and V 5 bases, and 5 bases lay outside the gene matches. CDR1 SNHLY and CDR2 FYNNEI come from the germline V gene. The CDR3 is CASSHPGQGSYEQYF. In DNA, the CDR3 is TGTGCCAGCAGTCACCCGGGACAGGGGTCCTACGAGCAGTACTTC. The complete variable domain, with remaining parts taken from reference TRBV2 and TRBJ2-7, reads EPEVTQTPSHQVTQMGQEVILRCVPISNHLYFYWYRQILGQKVEFLVSFYNNEISEKSEIFDDQFSVERPDGSNFTLKIRSTKLEDSAMYFCASSHPGQGSYEQYFGPGTRLTVT.

The chain recombines TRBV2 with TRBJ2-1, with TRBD1 identical over 9 bases. The CDR3 spans 17 residues. V shed 7 bases, J shed 8 bases, and the junction held 18 bases outside the gene matches. CDR1 and CDR2 from the germline V gene are SNHLY and FYNNEI. The CDR3 nucleotides are TGTGCCAGCATTTCGGGACAGGGACCTACCCGGCGCCATGAGCAGTTCTTC. Translated: CASISGQGPTRRHEQFF. The full variable domain, rest sourced from reference TRBV2 and TRBJ2-1, is EPEVTQTPSHQVTQMGQEVILRCVPISNHLYFYWYRQILGQKVEFLVSFYNNEISEKSEIFDDQFSVERPDGSNFTLKIRSTKLEDSAMYFCASISGQGPTRRHEQFFGPGTRLTVL.